The rows below give T cell receptor beta chains drawn from one sample of a study of blood T cells in healthy people across ages. One entry per CDR3 protein results from TCRdb running MiXCR on the 5' RACE reads. The sample lists approximately 1.5 million distinct CDR3 sequences, roughly 43% occurring once. The source material was blood. The source is a woman between 18 and 29 years old in good health. Both conserved end residues are part of each CDR3.

V gene,J gene,CDR3 protein
TRBV7-2,TRBJ2-1,CASSTTGTGVVEQFF
TRBV12-3/TRBV12-4,TRBJ1-1,CASSFWGHTEAFF
TRBV6-2/TRBV6-3,TRBJ2-2,CASKLRTGELFF
TRBV2,TRBJ2-2,CASGENTGELFF
TRBV18,TRBJ1-5,CASSPPGVGQPQHF
TRBV7-9,TRBJ1-2,CASSLAEPGSGYGYTF
TRBV21-1,TRBJ2-3,CASSQWEGSLLHRCSATQYF
TRBV3-1,TRBJ1-3,CASSQGHGGDTIYF
TRBV7-2,TRBJ1-2,CASSLGGTTGDTF
TRBV20-1,TRBJ1-2,CSASGQGRGANYGYTF
TRBV3-1,TRBJ1-1,CASSPWGVNTEAFF
TRBV12-3/TRBV12-4,TRBJ1-5,CASRPLGTENQPQHF
TRBV28,TRBJ2-7,CASSLSGIHEQYF
TRBV5-1,TRBJ1-2,CASSPGQRPYGYTF
TRBV18,TRBJ2-7,CASSPAGKPYEQYF
TRBV20-1,TRBJ1-1,CSASRNEEAFF
TRBV3-1,TRBJ1-2,CASSQNQQAYGYTF
TRBV6-5,.,CASSYDRDSREQYF
TRBV20-1,TRBJ1-1,CSAKKEPSVTEAFF
TRBV6-2/TRBV6-3,TRBJ2-3,CASSYSPRTGGRDTQYF
TRBV27,TRBJ2-1,CASSHPRETGLYNEQFF
TRBV29-1,TRBJ2-3,CSVEGLHTADTQYF
TRBV7-2,TRBJ1-1,CASSLGPPSYTEAFF
TRBV5-1,TRBJ2-2,CASSFPTGKVTGELFF
TRBV28,TRBJ1-4,CASRTGPPTNEKLFF
TRBV6-2/TRBV6-3,TRBJ1-2,CASSEPAAQGGYTF
TRBV6-1,.,CASSGGTSGRMYEQYF
TRBV30,TRBJ1-5,CAWSENSNQPQHF
TRBV5-5,TRBJ2-1,CASSKRQVLEDEQFF
TRBV10-3,TRBJ1-4,CAISEPGTGREEKLFF
TRBV7-9,TRBJ1-2,CASSLPLQGPNYGYTF
TRBV24-1,TRBJ2-5,CATSDSGTSGYYVQYF
TRBV11-2,TRBJ2-1,CASSFTSGRAHNEQFF
TRBV20-1,TRBJ2-1,CSARDAQRGSYNEQFF
TRBV7-2,TRBJ2-3,CASSLRGPSGSVDTQYF
TRBV27,TRBJ1-2,CASKRPGDYGYTF
TRBV20-1,TRBJ2-2,CSARTWGNTGELFF
TRBV12-3/TRBV12-4,TRBJ2-3,CASSVGLAADAQYF
TRBV29-1,TRBJ1-4,CSVVRGTGEKLFF
TRBV6-2/TRBV6-3,TRBJ1-1,CASSPTGRPEAFF